Following are 9 T cell receptor beta chains from one sample sequenced in a study of tumor-infiltrating lymphocytes in primary liver carcinoma. The authors made TCR beta cDNA from 450 to 600 ng total RNA with a constant-region primer. Libraries for TCR beta were built through three nested multiplex PCR rounds, which together made up a slightly modified ARM-PCR procedure. PCR rounds one and two used TRBV1-TRBV30 forward primers with a C-beta reverse primer for approximately 11 cycles each. TCRdb called the multiplex PCR reads again in MiXCR, with one record for every CDR3 protein. The table has 45,000 or so distinct CDR3 sequences, 65% to 85% seen once. The study co-extracted DNA and RNA from 20-30 mg of unsorted bulk tissue. Sequencing used liver tumor tissue from sampling region 2. Indicated subset: tumor region T2, inferior pole. These receptors were obtained from a man aged 35 to 55 with primary liver carcinoma and hepatitis B virus infection.

On this clonotype: A junction end diverges from the germline sequence, so it may reflect a read error. This chain links TRBV14 with TRBJ2-3, with unresolved D. There are 13 residues in the CDR3. Germline V gene lookup returns CDR1 SGHDN and CDR2 FVKESK. The DNA of the CDR3 is TGTGCCAGCAGCCTCATGAGTTCAGATAGGCAGTATTTT. Amino acid sequence: CASSLMSSDRQYF. Variable domain in full (rest from reference TRBV14 and TRBJ2-3): EAGVTQFPSHSVIEKGQTVTLRCDPISGHDNLYWYRRVMGKEIKFLLHFVKESKQDESGMPNNRFLAERTGGTYSTLKVQPAELEDSGVYFCASSLMSSDRQYFGPGTRLTVL.

In this sample, this clonotype turned up many times. This chain uses TRBV5-1 with TRBJ1-2; D ambiguous. Germline V gene lookup returns CDR1 SGHRS and CDR2 YFSETQ. The CDR3 has 13 residues. The V gene lost 1 base and the J gene lost 3 bases, with 7 bases spanning the gap. The CDR3 region has the DNA TGCGCCAGCAGCTTGCTGTCGGACTATGGCTACACCTTC. Translated: CASSLLSDYGYTF.

V usage is TRBV14 and J usage is TRBJ2-1; maybe TRBD2 (6 bases). CDR1 and CDR2 from the germline V gene are SGHDN and FVKESK. The CDR3 totals 14 residues. V was pared by 4 bases and J by 10 bases, with 17 bases between. In DNA form, the CDR3 reads TGTGCCAGCAGCCGAGGCGGCGGGGTTGGGGAGCAGTTCTTC. Translation: CASSRGGGVGEQFF.

This clonotype was observed a few times. This is likely a read error, given that the CDR3 carries no conserved phenylalanine or tryptophan at its end. V is TRBV6-1 and J is TRBJ1-5, with 10 bases aligning to TRBD1. The germline V gene has CDR1 MNHNS and CDR2 SASEGT. The CDR3 is 15 amino acids. The chain's CDR3 is CASSDPGQGNQPQHL. As DNA, the CDR3 is TGCGCCAGCAGTGATCCGGGACAGGGGAATCAGCCACAGCATCTT.

This clonotype was picked up a small number of times. A junction boundary mismatches the germline segment, possibly from a read error. The chain is built from TRBV6-2 or TRBV6-3 and TRBJ2-1; the D is unclear. Per germline, CDR1 MNHEY and CDR2 SVGEGT. The length of the CDR3 is 14 residues. In DNA form, the CDR3 reads TGTGCCAGCAGCTTGCAAGGGTTCTACAGTGAGCAGCTCTTC. Residues: CASSLQGFYSEQLF.

Concerning this clonotype itself: An end of the junction does not agree with germline; a read error may underlie this. V and J are TRBV29-1 and TRBJ2-2; 10 bases match TRBD1. Germline CDR1 reads SQVTM; CDR2 reads ANQGSEA. This CDR3 has 15 amino acids. CDR3 in DNA: TGCAGCGTTCAACCGGGACAGGGGACTGCCGGGGAACTGTTTTTT. Amino acids: CSVQPGQGTAGELFF.

This clonotype was counted once. V and J are TRBV6-5 and TRBJ2-3, with 12 bases fitting TRBD2. Trimming at V came to 10 bases and at J to 3 bases, leaving 8 bases not matched to a gene. The CDR3 contains 15 residues. CDR1 is MNHEY and CDR2 is SVGAGI in the germline V gene. The CDR3 DNA reads as TGTGCCATCAACGCAGGACTAGCGGGGACAGATACGCAGTATTTT. It codes for CAINAGLAGTDTQYF.

Only one count was recorded for this clonotype. The chain couples TRBV11-2 to TRBJ2-7; a weak D match, TRBD1 (5 bases). V shed 6 bases and J shed 9 bases, with 21 bases lying between them. The germline V gene has CDR1 SGHAT and CDR2 FQNNGV. The CDR3 extends over 14 amino acids. The chain's CDR3 is CASSSNRNSYTQYF. DNA for the CDR3: TGTGCCAGCAGTTCTAACAGGAACTCATACACGCAGTACTTC.

This clonotype is labeled medium-sized. V and J are TRBV29-1 and TRBJ1-2, with 8 bases fitting TRBD1. The CDR3 has 12 amino acids. After removal of 6 bases from V and 5 bases from J, the junction contained 5 bases not matched to a gene. Germline V gene lookup returns CDR1 SQVTM and CDR2 ANQGSEA. The CDR3 coding sequence is TGCAGCGTGGGACAGGAGACATATGGCTACACCTTC. It yields the protein CSVGQETYGYTF.